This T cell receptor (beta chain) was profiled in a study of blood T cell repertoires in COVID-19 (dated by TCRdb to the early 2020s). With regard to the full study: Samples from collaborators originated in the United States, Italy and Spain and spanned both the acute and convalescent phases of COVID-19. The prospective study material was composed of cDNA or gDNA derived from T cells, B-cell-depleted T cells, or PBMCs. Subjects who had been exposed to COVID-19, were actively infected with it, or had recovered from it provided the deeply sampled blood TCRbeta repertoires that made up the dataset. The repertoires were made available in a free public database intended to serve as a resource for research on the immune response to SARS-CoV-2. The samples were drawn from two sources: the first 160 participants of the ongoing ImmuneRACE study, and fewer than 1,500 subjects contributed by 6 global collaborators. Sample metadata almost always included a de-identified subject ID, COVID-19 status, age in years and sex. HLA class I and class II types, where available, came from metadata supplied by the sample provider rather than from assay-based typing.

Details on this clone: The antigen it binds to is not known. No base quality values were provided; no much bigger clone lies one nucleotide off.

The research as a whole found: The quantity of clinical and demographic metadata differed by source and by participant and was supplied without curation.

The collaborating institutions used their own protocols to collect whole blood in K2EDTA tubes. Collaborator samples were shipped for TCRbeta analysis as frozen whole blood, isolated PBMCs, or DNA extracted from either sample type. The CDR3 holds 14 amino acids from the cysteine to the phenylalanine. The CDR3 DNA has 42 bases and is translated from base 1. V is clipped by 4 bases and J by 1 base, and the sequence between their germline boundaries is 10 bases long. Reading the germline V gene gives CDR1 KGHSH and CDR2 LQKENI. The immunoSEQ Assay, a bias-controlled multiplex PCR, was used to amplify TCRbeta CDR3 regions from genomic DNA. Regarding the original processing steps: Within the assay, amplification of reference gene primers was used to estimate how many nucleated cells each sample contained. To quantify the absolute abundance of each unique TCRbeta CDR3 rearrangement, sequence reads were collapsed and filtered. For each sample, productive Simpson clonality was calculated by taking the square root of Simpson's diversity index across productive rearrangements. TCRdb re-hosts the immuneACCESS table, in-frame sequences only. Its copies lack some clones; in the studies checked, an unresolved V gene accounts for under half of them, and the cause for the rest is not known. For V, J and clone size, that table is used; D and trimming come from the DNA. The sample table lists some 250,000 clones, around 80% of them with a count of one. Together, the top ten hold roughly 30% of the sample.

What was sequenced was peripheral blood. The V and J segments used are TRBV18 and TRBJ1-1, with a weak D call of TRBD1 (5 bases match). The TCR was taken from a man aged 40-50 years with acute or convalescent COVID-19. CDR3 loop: CASSRDSKNTEAFF. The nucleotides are TGTGCCAGCTCACGCGACAGCAAGAACACTGAAGCTTTCTTT.